The 32 T cell receptor beta chains in this list originate from one sample, sequenced in a study of blood T cell repertoires in COVID-19. TCRdb keeps only in-frame clones here, not all; method: immunoSEQ multiplex PCR. Found here are fewer than 300,000 clones, roughly nine tenths of them singletons; the top ten hold approximately 2%. The sequenced sample consisted of peripheral blood. These receptors originate from a woman aged 25 to 39 with COVID-19, enrolled during active disease.

The chain couples TRBV3-1 (or the pseudogene TRBV3-2) to TRBJ1-6; D remains unclear. The V end was cut by 0 bases, the J end by 7 bases, with 4 bases between. The CDR3 extends over 13 amino acids. Germline V gene sequence: CDR1 LGHDT, CDR2 YNNKEL (reference sequence). Written as DNA, the CDR3 is TGTGCCAGCAGCCAAGATCTAAATTCACCCCTCCACTTT. This encodes CASSQDLNSPLHF.

The chain carries TRBV5-1 and TRBJ2-7; TRBD1 might be the D (5 bases). This CDR3 has 14 residues. Germline V gene data show CDR1 as SGHRS and CDR2 as YFSETQ. Trimming pared 3 bases from V and 6 bases from J, leaving 16 bases between. As DNA, the CDR3 is TGCGCCAGCAGCTCGACGGCAGGGTTGAGCGAGCAGTACTTC. Its protein is CASSSTAGLSEQYF.

This clone was found once. The V and J genes are TRBV18 and TRBJ2-1; the D gene is possibly TRBD2 (6 bases). V lost 5 bases to trimming and J lost 4 bases, with 12 bases between them. The CDR3 loop spans 14 amino acids. Germline CDR1 is KGHSH and CDR2 is LQKENI. In DNA form, the CDR3 reads TGTGCCAGCTCATCGGGACTGACTTACAATGAGCAGTTCTTC. It codes for CASSSGLTYNEQFF.

The chain employs TRBV7-9 and TRBJ1-2; no clear D. CDR1 and CDR2 (germline): SEHNR, FQNEAQ (reference sequence). This CDR3 has 12 amino acids. Trimming removed 4 bases at V and 5 bases at J, with 8 bases between. This chain's CDR3 is CASSYDGYGYTF. CDR3 nucleotides: TGTGCCAGCAGCTACGACGGGTATGGCTACACCTTC.

This clone was picked up a small number of times. The chain combines TRBV15 with TRBJ1-2; 9 bases fit TRBD1. The CDR3 has 16 amino acids. After removal of 3 bases from V and 8 bases from J, the junction contained 13 bases not matched to a gene. Germline V lookup: CDR1 LNHNV, CDR2 YYDKDF (reference sequence). This CDR3 is CATSRGMDRGSGGYTF. CDR3 coding DNA: TGTGCCACCAGCAGGGGAATGGACAGGGGAAGTGGCGGCTACACCTTC.

The CDR3 sequence is CASSQDIAGGPDTQYF. Here the CDR3 DNA reads TGTGCCAGCAGCCAAGATATTGCAGGGGGCCCAGATACGCAGTATTTT. The gene calls are TRBV14 and TRBJ2-3; 8 bases fit TRBD1. Trimming at V came to 0 bases and at J to 4 bases, leaving 6 bases not matched to a gene. The CDR3 has 16 residues. Germline assignment: CDR1 SGHDN and CDR2 FVKESK.

The chain combines TRBV28 with TRBJ2-7, with 7 bases aligning to TRBD2. Germline V gives CDR1 MDHEN, CDR2 SYDVKM. CDR3 size: 14 residues. After removal of 3 bases from V and 3 bases from J, the junction contained 5 bases not matched to a gene. The CDR3 DNA follows: TGTGCCAGCAGTTTGGGCGGGAGAGGCTACGAGCAGTACTTC. Its translation: CASSLGGRGYEQYF.

The chain recombines TRBV11-1 with TRBJ1-1; 8 bases map to TRBD1. The germline CDR1 and CDR2 sequences are SGHAT and FQDESV (reference sequence). This CDR3 contains 14 residues. The trim removed 8 bases at V and 5 bases at J, leaving 10 bases unmatched. The CDR3 DNA is TGTGCCAGCGGCAGGGGGCGCAAAGGTACTGAAGCTTTCTTT. Translated: CASGRGRKGTEAFF.

This chain connects TRBV5-1 to TRBJ1-1; 7 bases map to TRBD1. Germline V CDR1 and CDR2: SGHRS, YFSETQ. The CDR3 covers 15 residues. Trimming cost V 0 bases and J 5 bases; bases outside gene matches: 7. The CDR3 here is CASSLEGASRTEAFF. CDR3 in DNA: TGCGCCAGCAGCTTGGAGGGGGCAAGTCGAACTGAAGCTTTCTTT.

The V and J genes are TRBV4-1 and TRBJ2-2; D gene unclear. Between the trimmed V and J ends, which lost 1 base and 5 bases, there was a span of 11 bases. The CDR3 covers 15 residues. The germline gives CDR1 MGHRA, CDR2 YSYEKL. CDR3 sequence reads: CASSQALVITGELFF. The CDR3 DNA reads as TGCGCCAGCAGCCAAGCCCTAGTGATAACCGGGGAGCTGTTTTTT.

This clone was seen once. The chain recombines TRBV5-4 with TRBJ2-1; 10 positions match TRBD2. V was clipped by 4 bases and J by 3 bases; unmatched bases: 7. CDR1 is SGHNT, CDR2 YYREEE, per germline (reference sequence). CDR3 length: 16 amino acids. In DNA, the CDR3 is TGTGCCAGCAGCCCGCGGACTAGCGGAGGCTACAATGAGCAGTTCTTC. Its translation is CASSPRTSGGYNEQFF.

This chain joins TRBV6-1 and TRBJ1-4; tentative D call: TRBD1 (5 bases). Germline CDR1 and CDR2: MNHNS and SASEGT. The CDR3 has 15 residues. V was pared by 0 bases and J by 5 bases, with 10 bases between. The CDR3: CASSEATGRNEKLFF. CDR3 coding DNA: TGTGCCAGCAGTGAAGCAACAGGTCGGAATGAAAAACTGTTTTTT.

The CDR3 is CSVYGGEDTYEQYF. In nucleotides, the CDR3 is TGCAGCGTTTACGGGGGAGAGGACACCTACGAGCAGTACTTC. The chain has TRBV29-1 and TRBJ2-7, with D perhaps TRBD2 (6 bases). The V and J ends lost 5 bases and 2 bases respectively, with 16 bases between them. The length of the CDR3 is 14 residues. Germline V lookup: CDR1 SQVTM, CDR2 ANQGSEA.

This clone was seen only a few times. The chain is built from TRBV11-3 and TRBJ2-1; the match to TRBD2 covers 10 bases. V shed 5 bases and J 6 bases; nucleotides not matched to a gene: 7. This CDR3 region has 15 residues. The germline gives CDR1 SGHNT, CDR2 YENEEA. CDR3 protein: CASSPGVAGGNEQFF. DNA of the CDR3: TGTGCCAGCAGCCCAGGGGTAGCGGGAGGCAATGAGCAGTTCTTC.

This clone was seen just once. CDR3 sequence: CSVISGSRYF. Here the CDR3 DNA reads TGCAGCGTGATAAGCGGGAGTAGGTATTTT. The chain recombines TRBV29-1 with TRBJ2-3; the match to TRBD2 covers 8 bases. J lost 14 bases, V lost 6 bases, and 7 bases had no gene match. Germline CDR1 SQVTM, CDR2 ANQGSEA. The CDR3 is 10 amino acids.

The V call is TRBV7-8, the J call TRBJ2-1; 8 bases are shared with TRBD1. J lost 8 bases, V lost 6 bases, and 6 bases had no gene match. Germline V CDR1 and CDR2: SGHVS, FQNEAQ. This CDR3 has 13 amino acids. CDR3 sequence: CASRSGTGDEQFF. The CDR3 DNA is TGTGCCAGCAGATCCGGGACAGGAGATGAGCAGTTCTTC.

The genes are TRBV3-1 (or the pseudogene TRBV3-2) and TRBJ1-3; D unresolved. This CDR3 has 14 residues. Germline CDR1 is LGHDT and CDR2 is YNNKEL (reference sequence). V lost 1 base, J lost 4 bases, and 8 bases lay in between. The CDR3 sequence: CASSQVASGNTIYF. The DNA of the CDR3 is TGTGCCAGCAGCCAAGTTGCGTCCGGAAACACCATATATTTT.

This chain links TRBV5-6 with TRBJ2-3; 7 bases are shared with TRBD2. Germline CDR1 SGHDT, CDR2 YYEEEE. Germline trimming cut 0 bases from V and 3 bases from J; bases unmatched to any gene: 4. The CDR3 has 15 residues. The CDR3 protein is CASSLDGEGTDTQYF. The CDR3 DNA reads as TGTGCCAGCAGCTTGGACGGGGAGGGGACAGATACGCAGTATTTT.

The chain is built from TRBV6-1 and TRBJ1-1; possibly TRBD1 for D (6 bases). Germline V lookup: CDR1 MNHNS, CDR2 SASEGT. Trimming removed 8 bases at V and 2 bases at J, with 12 bases between. The CDR3 sequence is 13 residues long. The CDR3 coding sequence is TGTGCCAGCTTCAGGGGCCGAAACACTGAAGCTTTCTTT. Its translation is CASFRGRNTEAFF.

This sequence joins TRBV3-1 (or the pseudogene TRBV3-2) and TRBJ1-6; D might be TRBD1 (5 bases). The CDR3 is 14 amino acids. Deletions cut 0 bases from V and 10 bases from J, with 10 bases between. Germline lookup yields CDR1 LGHDT and CDR2 YNNKEL (reference sequence). The CDR3 protein is CASSQDRVGSPLHF. The DNA for the CDR3 is TGTGCCAGCAGCCAAGACAGGGTCGGATCACCCCTCCACTTT.

The chain links TRBV5-8 to TRBJ2-7; TRBD1 is a possible D gene (6 bases). The CDR3 is 15 residues long. The germline CDR1 and CDR2 sequences are SGHTS and YDEGEE. The V gene lost 2 bases and the J gene lost 3 bases, with 15 bases spanning the gap. The CDR3 DNA is TGTGCCAGCAGCTTTCGCCGGGACATATACTACGAGCAGTACTTC. Translating gives CASSFRRDIYYEQYF.

This chain connects TRBV7-2 to TRBJ2-3; D is perhaps TRBD2 (5 bases). The CDR3 is 14 amino acids. Germline V gives CDR1 SGHTA, CDR2 FQGNSA. Trimming left V 1 base short and J 9 bases short, with 14 bases between. In DNA, the CDR3 is TGTGCCAGCAGCTTAGGTCTAGCCCTGGGAACGCAGTATTTT. This sequence encodes CASSLGLALGTQYF.

The V gene is TRBV6-5, the J gene TRBJ2-1, with a possible D match to TRBD2 (5 bases). CDR1 MNHEY and CDR2 SVGAGI come from the germline V gene. V was cut by 7 bases and J by 9 bases, with 16 bases left in between. The CDR3 extends over 13 amino acids. CDR3 sequence: CASMAGILGEQFF. CDR3 coding DNA: TGTGCCAGCATGGCCGGGATTTTAGGTGAGCAGTTCTTC.

The V call is TRBV18, the J call TRBJ2-7; tentatively, D is TRBD2 (5 bases). Germline V gene data show CDR1 as KGHSH and CDR2 as LQKENI. This CDR3 has 14 residues. Trimming took 3 bases from V and 2 from J, leaving 11 bases between them. CDR3 amino acids: CASSPAGVAYEQYF. CDR3 nucleotides: TGTGCCAGCTCACCCGCCGGGGTCGCCTACGAGCAGTACTTC.

J is TRBJ1-5 and V is TRBV19, with D possibly TRBD1 on 5 matching bases. The V end lost 7 bases, the J end lost 0 bases, and 16 bases lay between the germline ends. Germline-derived CDR1 and CDR2 are LNHDA and SQIVND (reference sequence). CDR3 length: 16 residues. The chain's CDR3 is CASTEMGRGSNQPQHF. The CDR3, as DNA: TGTGCCAGTACCGAAATGGGGCGCGGTAGCAATCAGCCCCAGCATTTT.

The CDR3 protein is CASSYAGIGTDTQYF. The CDR3 coding sequence is TGTGCCAGCAGTTACGCGGGGATTGGTACAGATACGCAGTATTTT. V usage is TRBV6-6 and J usage is TRBJ2-3; perhaps TRBD2 as D (6 bases). The germline V and J ends were trimmed by 2 bases and 3 bases, with 12 bases remaining between them. Germline values: CDR1 MNHNY, CDR2 SVGAGI (reference sequence). The CDR3 sequence is 15 residues long.

J is TRBJ1-4 and V is TRBV3-1 (or the pseudogene TRBV3-2), with D unresolved. The V gene's germline CDR1 is LGHDT and CDR2 YNNKEL (reference sequence). V was clipped by 5 bases and J by 2 bases, with 15 bases between them. The CDR3 loop spans 16 amino acids. CDR3 sequence: CASSAPYGATNEKLFF. CDR3 DNA sequence: TGTGCCAGCAGCGCCCCTTATGGTGCGACTAATGAAAAACTGTTTTTT.

CDR3 coding DNA: TGTGCCAGTAGTATAGGAGGTAGCGGCTCCTACGAGCAGTACTTC. Protein: CASSIGGSGSYEQYF. The J gene is TRBJ2-7, the V gene TRBV19; D possibly corresponds to TRBD2 (6 bases). V lost 1 base to trimming and J lost 0 bases, with 10 bases between them. Germline V gives CDR1 LNHDA, CDR2 SQIVND (reference sequence). The CDR3 spans 15 residues.

The chain carries TRBV6-2 or TRBV6-3 and TRBJ2-5; TRBD2 matches 11 bases. V lost 6 bases and J lost 1; bases outside the gene matches: 13. Germline CDR1 and CDR2: MNHEY and SVGEGT. The CDR3 consists of 18 residues. Here the CDR3 reads CASSPNRGTSGLQETQYF. CDR3 DNA: TGTGCCAGCAGCCCTAATCGCGGGACTAGCGGACTCCAAGAGACCCAGTACTTC.

This rearrangement joins TRBV12-1 to TRBJ2-7; the DNA was not compared with TRBD1, the D call given in the table. TRBV12-1 is a pseudogene locus. The CDR3 is 14 amino acids. Here the CDR3 DNA reads TGTGCCAGCAGTCTACCTGGACAGGGAGGCGAGCAGTACTTC. It translates to CASSLPGQGGEQYF.

This clone occurred a few times. The chain joins TRBV7-8 to TRBJ2-1; 7 bases align to TRBD2. With 5 bases clipped from V and 0 bases from J, the junction kept 7 bases outside the gene matches. The CDR3 has 16 amino acids. CDR1 is SGHVS, CDR2 FQNEAQ, per germline. The CDR3 nucleotides read TGTGCCAGCAGCCTTCTAGGCGGGGGCTCCTACAATGAGCAGTTCTTC. This translates into CASSLLGGGSYNEQFF.

J is TRBJ2-3 and V is TRBV19; the D gene is possibly TRBD1 (6 bases). The V and J ends lost 5 bases and 0 bases respectively, with 12 bases between them. Looked up from germline, CDR1 is LNHDA and CDR2 is SQIVND (reference sequence). This CDR3 contains 15 residues. In DNA, the CDR3 is TGTGCCAGTAGTTACAGGGACACTAGCACAGATACGCAGTATTTT. This translates into CASSYRDTSTDTQYF.